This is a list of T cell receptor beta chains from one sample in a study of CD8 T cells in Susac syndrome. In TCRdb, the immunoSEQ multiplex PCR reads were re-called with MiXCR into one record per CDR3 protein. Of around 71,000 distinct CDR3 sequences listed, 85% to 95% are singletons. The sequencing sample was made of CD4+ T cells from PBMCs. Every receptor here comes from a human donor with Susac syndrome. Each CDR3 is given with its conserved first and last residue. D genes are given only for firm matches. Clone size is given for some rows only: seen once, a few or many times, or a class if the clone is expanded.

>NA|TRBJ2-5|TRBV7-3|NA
CASSSLQEETQYF
TGTGCCAGCAGCTCACTTCAGGAGGAGACCCAGTACTTC
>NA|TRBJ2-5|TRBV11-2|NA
CASSQETQYF
TGTGCCAGCTCCCAAGAGACCCAGTACTTC
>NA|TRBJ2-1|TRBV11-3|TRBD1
CASTLDRGDYNEQFF
TGTGCCAGCACCTTAGACAGGGGCGACTACAATGAGCAGTTCTTC
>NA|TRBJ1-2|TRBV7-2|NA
CASSLDRATNYGYTF
TGTGCCAGCAGCTTAGACAGGGCAACCAACTATGGCTACACCTTC
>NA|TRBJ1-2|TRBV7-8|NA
CASSPNPGLRQGYTF
TGTGCCAGCAGCCCGAATCCGGGCCTCCGGCAAGGCTACACCTTC
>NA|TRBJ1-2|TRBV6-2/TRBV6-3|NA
CASTTRQIGGYTF
TGTGCCAGCACCACTCGGCAAATCGGTGGCTACACCTTC
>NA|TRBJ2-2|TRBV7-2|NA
CASSLVGRSDGELFF
TGTGCCAGCAGCTTAGTTGGCAGGTCGGACGGGGAGCTGTTTTTT
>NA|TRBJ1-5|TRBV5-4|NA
CASSYMGKQPQHF
TGTGCCAGCAGCTACATGGGCAAGCAGCCCCAGCATTTT
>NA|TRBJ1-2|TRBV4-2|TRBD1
CASSRPGTGNGYTF
TGTGCCAGCAGCCGTCCCGGGACAGGGAACGGCTACACCTTC
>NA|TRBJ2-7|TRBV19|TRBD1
CASKGQGAYEQYF
TGTGCCAGTAAGGGACAGGGGGCCTACGAGCAGTACTTC
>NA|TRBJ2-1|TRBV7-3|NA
CASSLIQGEQFF
TGTGCCAGCAGCTTAATACAGGGCGAGCAGTTCTTC
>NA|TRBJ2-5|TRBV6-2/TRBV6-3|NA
CASIQAGSGRKTQYF
TGTGCCAGCATCCAAGCGGGCTCGGGCCGGAAGACCCAGTACTTC
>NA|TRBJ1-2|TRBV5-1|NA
CASSLTGSFGYGYTF
TGCGCCAGCAGCTTAACAGGGAGTTTCGGCTATGGCTACACCTTC
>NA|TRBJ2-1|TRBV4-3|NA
CASSQAAAAEQFF
TGCGCCAGCAGCCAAGCCGCCGCCGCTGAGCAGTTCTTC
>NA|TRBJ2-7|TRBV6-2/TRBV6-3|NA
CASSYGQGSYEQYF
TGTGCCAGCAGTTACGGTCAGGGGTCCTACGAGCAGTACTTC
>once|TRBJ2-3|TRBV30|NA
CAWSVDTQYF
TGTGCCTGGAGTGTTGATACGCAGTATTTT
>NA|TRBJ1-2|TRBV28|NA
CASSPFFSSAYGYTF
TGTGCCAGCAGTCCTTTCTTCTCGTCGGCCTATGGCTACACCTTC
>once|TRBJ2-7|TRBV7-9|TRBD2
CASSSYGGLETYEQYF
TGTGCCAGCAGCTCATATGGGGGACTAGAGACCTACGAGCAGTACTTC
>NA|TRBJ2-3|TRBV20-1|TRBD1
CSARGTRQGAFADTQYF
TGCAGTGCTAGAGGGACTCGACAGGGGGCGTTCGCAGATACGCAGTATTTT
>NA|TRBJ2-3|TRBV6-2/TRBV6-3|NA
CASSYLGTATDTQYF
TGTGCCAGCAGTTATCTGGGGACTGCCACAGATACGCAGTATTTT
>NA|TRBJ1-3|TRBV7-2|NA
CASSLAGLASSGNTIYF
TGTGCCAGCAGCTTAGCGGGACTTGCGAGCTCTGGAAACACCATATATTTT
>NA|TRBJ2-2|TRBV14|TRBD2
CASSRTSNGAYTGELFF
TGTGCCAGCAGCCGGACTAGCAATGGGGCCTACACCGGGGAGCTGTTTTTT
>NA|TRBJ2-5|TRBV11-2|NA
CASSLGLGAGQYQETQYF
TGTGCCAGCAGCTTAGGACTCGGAGCGGGCCAATACCAAGAGACCCAGTACTTC
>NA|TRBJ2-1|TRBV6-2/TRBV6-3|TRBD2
CASSYPSGGRYEQFF
TGTGCCAGCAGTTATCCTAGCGGGGGGCGCTATGAGCAGTTCTTC
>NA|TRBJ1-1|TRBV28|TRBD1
CASSRTGAMNTEAFF
TGTGCCAGCAGTCGGACAGGAGCTATGAACACTGAAGCTTTCTTT
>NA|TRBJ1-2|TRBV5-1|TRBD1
CASSLRGQGVYGYTF
TGCGCCAGCAGCTTACGCGGACAGGGGGTATATGGCTACACCTTC
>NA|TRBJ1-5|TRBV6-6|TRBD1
CASSSDRVEPQHF
TGTGCCAGCAGTTCGGACAGGGTTGAGCCCCAGCATTTT
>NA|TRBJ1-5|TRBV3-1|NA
CASSQWTNQPQHF
TGTGCCAGCAGCCAGTGGACTAATCAGCCCCAGCATTTT
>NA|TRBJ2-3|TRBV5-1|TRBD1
CASSLDPHRDREFDTQYF
TGCGCCAGCAGCTTGGATCCACACCGGGACAGGGAATTCGATACGCAGTATTTT
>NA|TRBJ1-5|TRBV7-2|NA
CASSLGGFDQPQHF
TGTGCCAGCAGCTTAGGTGGATTTGACCAGCCCCAGCATTTT
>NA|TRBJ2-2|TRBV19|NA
CASSNPQFTNTGELFF
TGTGCCAGTAGTAATCCCCAGTTCACGAACACCGGGGAGCTGTTTTTT
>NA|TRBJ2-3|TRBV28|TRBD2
CASSSIWLAELTDTQYF
TGTGCCAGCAGTTCGATTTGGCTAGCGGAACTCACAGATACGCAGTATTTT
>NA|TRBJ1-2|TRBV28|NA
CASRADFGYTF
TGTGCCAGCCGCGCCGATTTTGGCTACACCTTC
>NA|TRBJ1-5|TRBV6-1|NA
CASSTWTSSNQPQHF
TGTGCCAGCAGTACCTGGACCTCTAGCAATCAGCCCCAGCATTTT
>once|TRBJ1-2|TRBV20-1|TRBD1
CSAPTGGLSFSYTF
TGCAGTGCCCCGACAGGGGGCCTGTCATTTAGCTACACCTTC
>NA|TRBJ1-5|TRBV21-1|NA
CASSKRDRDQSGNQPQHF
TGTGCCAGCAGCAAGCGGGACAGGGACCAGTCGGGCAATCAGCCCCAGCATTTT
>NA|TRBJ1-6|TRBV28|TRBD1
CASSLTGNDSPLHF
TGTGCCAGCAGTTTGACAGGGAACGATTCACCCCTCCACTTT
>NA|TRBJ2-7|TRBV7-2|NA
CASSLVGDTAYEQYF
TGTGCCAGCAGCTTAGTAGGGGACACTGCCTACGAGCAGTACTTC
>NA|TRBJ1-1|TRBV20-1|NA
CSGPGLNTEAFF
TGCAGTGGCCCGGGATTGAACACTGAAGCTTTCTTT
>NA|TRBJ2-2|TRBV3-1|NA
CASSQSGTKNTGELFF
TGTGCCAGCAGCCAGTCCGGGACAAAGAACACCGGGGAGCTGTTTTTT
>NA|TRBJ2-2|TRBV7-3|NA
CASSPWRGNTGELFF
TGTGCCAGCAGCCCCTGGCGGGGGAACACCGGGGAGCTGTTTTTT
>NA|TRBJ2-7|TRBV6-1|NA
CASREAVTYEQYF
TGTGCCAGCAGAGAAGCAGTTACCTACGAGCAGTACTTC
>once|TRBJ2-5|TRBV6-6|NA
CASSYRTLETQYF
TGTGCCAGCAGTTACCGAACCTTGGAGACCCAGTACTTC
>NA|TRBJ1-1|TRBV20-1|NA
CSARFRGNTEAFF
TGCAGTGCTAGATTTCGGGGGAACACTGAAGCTTTCTTT
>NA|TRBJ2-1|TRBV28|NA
CASSISLGLIVAYNEQFF
TGTGCCAGCAGTATCTCATTGGGACTGATCGTTGCCTACAATGAGCAGTTCTTC
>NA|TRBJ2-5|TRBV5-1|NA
CASSFQETQYF
TGTGCCAGCAGTTTCCAAGAGACCCAGTACTTC
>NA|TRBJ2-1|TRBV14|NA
CASSHLTSSVNNEQFF
TGTGCCAGCAGCCACCTCACGAGTAGCGTGAACAATGAGCAGTTCTTC
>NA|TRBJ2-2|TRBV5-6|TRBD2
CATKLAGGNTGELFF
TGTGCCACCAAGCTAGCGGGGGGGAACACCGGGGAGCTGTTTTTT
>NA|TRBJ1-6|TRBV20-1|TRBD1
CSAKRDSDYNSPLHF
TGCAGTGCTAAACGGGACAGCGATTATAATTCACCCCTCCACTTT
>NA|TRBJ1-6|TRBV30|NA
CAWSEGGNSPLHF
TGTGCCTGGTCGGAAGGGGGGAATTCACCCCTCCACTTT